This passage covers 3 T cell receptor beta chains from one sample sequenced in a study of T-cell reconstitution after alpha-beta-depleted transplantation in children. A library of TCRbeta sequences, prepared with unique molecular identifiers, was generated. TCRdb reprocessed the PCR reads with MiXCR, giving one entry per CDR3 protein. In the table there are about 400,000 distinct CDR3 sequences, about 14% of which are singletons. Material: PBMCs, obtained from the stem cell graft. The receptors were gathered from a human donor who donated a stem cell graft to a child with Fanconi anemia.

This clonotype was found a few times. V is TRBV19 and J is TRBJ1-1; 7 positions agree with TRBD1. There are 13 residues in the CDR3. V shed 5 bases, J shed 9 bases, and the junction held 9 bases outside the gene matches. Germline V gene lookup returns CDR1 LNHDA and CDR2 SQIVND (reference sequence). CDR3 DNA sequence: TGTGCCAGTAGTTCCCGGGACAGTTGGAAAGCTTTCTTT. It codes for CASSSRDSWKAFF.

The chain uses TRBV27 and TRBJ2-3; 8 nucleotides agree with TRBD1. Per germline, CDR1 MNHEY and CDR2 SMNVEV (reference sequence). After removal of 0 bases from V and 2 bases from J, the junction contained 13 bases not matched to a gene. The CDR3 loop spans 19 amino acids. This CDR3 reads CASSLSGTGPLILTDTQYF. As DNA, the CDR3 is TGTGCCAGCAGTTTATCGGGGACAGGCCCCCTTATACTCACAGATACGCAGTATTTT.

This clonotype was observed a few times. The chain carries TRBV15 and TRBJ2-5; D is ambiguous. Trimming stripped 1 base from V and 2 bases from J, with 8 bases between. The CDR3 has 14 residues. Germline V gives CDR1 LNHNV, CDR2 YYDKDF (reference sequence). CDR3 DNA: TGTGCCACCAGCAGAGTTTTGGGACAAGAGACCCAGTACTTC. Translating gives CATSRVLGQETQYF.